This TCR beta chain was obtained from a study of T cell clonality in common variable immunodeficiency. Findings of the study overall: CVID patient heterogeneity limited repertoire-clinical complication correlations.

CVID and control samples used equivalent genomic DNA input. Sequencing used immunoSEQ multiplex PCR; TCRdb keeps in-frame clones, though not all of them. Singletons are absent from the sample, which has about 52,000 clones. This clone has at least ten counts. Antigen unknown. The CDR3 goes on 3 residues after the read ends, and that part is filled in from the germline J gene. Trimming removed 1 base from V and 7 bases from J, with 10 bases in between. CDR3 length equals 13 residues. CDR1 SEHNR and CDR2 FQNEAQ come from the germline V gene (reference sequence). The sequenced sample was peripheral blood mononuclear cells. This receptor was taken from a person aged 18-70 years in good health. The chain employs TRBV7-9 and TRBJ1-2; D is perhaps TRBD1 (6 bases). CDR3 DNA (partial): TGTGCCAGCAGCTTAGGGGGGCTCGGTGGC. Its protein is CASSLGGLGG. The CDR3 in full is CASSLGGLGGYTF.